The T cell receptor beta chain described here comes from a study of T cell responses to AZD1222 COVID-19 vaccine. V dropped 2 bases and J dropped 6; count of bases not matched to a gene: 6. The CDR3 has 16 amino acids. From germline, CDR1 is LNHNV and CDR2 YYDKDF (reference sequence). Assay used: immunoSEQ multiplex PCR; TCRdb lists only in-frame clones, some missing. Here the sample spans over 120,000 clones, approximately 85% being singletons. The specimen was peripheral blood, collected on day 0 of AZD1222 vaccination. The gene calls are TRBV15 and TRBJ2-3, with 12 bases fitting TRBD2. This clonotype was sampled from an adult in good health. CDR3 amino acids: CATSRLAGGPSDTQYF. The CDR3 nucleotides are TGTGCCACCAGCAGACTAGCGGGAGGGCCTTCGGATACGCAGTATTTT.